One and the same sample provided the 22 T cell receptor beta chains below, sequenced in a study of cytomegalovirus exposure and HLA in healthy donors. PCR was performed using 60 Vbeta and 13 Jbeta primers. Assay: immunoSEQ multiplex PCR; the TCRdb copy retains only in-frame clones and omits some. The sample consists of 150,000 to 200,000 clones, 79% of them appearing once. The sample taken for sequencing was PBMCs. These receptors originate from a male donor in good health and CMV-seropositive.

The chain has TRBV28 and TRBJ2-4; 8 bases agree with TRBD1. Germline loops: CDR1 MDHEN, CDR2 SYDVKM. The CDR3 runs to 14 residues. V gave up 5 bases and J gave up 9 bases; unmatched junction bases: 9. The CDR3 loop reads CASSKNTGGGIQYF. The DNA for the CDR3 is TGTGCCAGCAGTAAAAATACAGGGGGAGGCATTCAGTACTTC.

This clone was seen only once. The V call is TRBV7-9, the J call TRBJ1-2, with D perhaps matching TRBD1 (5 bases). From germline, CDR1 is SEHNR and CDR2 FQNEAQ (reference sequence). Deletions cut 3 bases from V and 4 bases from J, with 15 bases between. The CDR3 covers 15 residues. The CDR3 sequence is CASSFDRQLVYGYTF. The CDR3, as DNA: TGTGCCAGCAGCTTTGATAGACAGTTGGTCTATGGCTACACCTTC.

This clone is a singleton in its sample. The chain couples TRBV19 to TRBJ1-6; no firm D call. V lost 5 bases to trimming and J lost 0 bases, with 5 bases between them. Germline V gene sequence: CDR1 LNHDA, CDR2 SQIVND (reference sequence). The CDR3 contains 14 residues. In DNA, the CDR3 is TGTGCCAGTAGTGGGAGCTCCTATAATTCACCCCTCCACTTT. The encoded protein is CASSGSSYNSPLHF.

This clone was detected a few times. This chain joins TRBV6-1 and TRBJ1-2; 10 positions agree with TRBD1. Per germline, CDR1 MNHNS and CDR2 SASEGT. The V gene end was trimmed by 4 bases and the J gene end by 7 bases; junction bases not matched to a gene: 9. The CDR3 runs to 15 residues. CDR3 sequence: CASSAALGQGVGYTF. CDR3 DNA sequence: TGTGCCAGCAGTGCGGCTTTAGGACAGGGGGTTGGCTACACCTTC.

V gene TRBV6-1 combines with J gene TRBJ1-1, with D perhaps TRBD1 (6 bases). Trimming took off 1 base at V and 5 bases at J, with 14 bases between the two ends. CDR3 length: 15 amino acids. Germline assignment: CDR1 MNHNS and CDR2 SASEGT. The CDR3 sequence: CASSEEAVGQTEAFF. For the CDR3, the DNA is TGTGCCAGCAGTGAAGAAGCAGTGGGACAAACTGAAGCTTTCTTT.

The V gene is TRBV7-9, the J gene TRBJ2-3; 12 bases agree with TRBD2. This CDR3 has 16 residues. The ends lost 6 bases at V and 4 bases at J; junction bases unmatched: 8. Germline V CDR1 and CDR2: SEHNR, FQNEAQ (reference sequence). This CDR3 reads CASSQWTSGKADTQYF. The CDR3 nucleotides read TGTGCCAGCAGTCAATGGACTAGCGGGAAGGCAGATACGCAGTATTTT.

The chain joins TRBV7-9 to TRBJ1-1; D unresolved. CDR1 SEHNR and CDR2 FQNEAQ come from the germline V gene (reference sequence). The V end was cut by 6 bases, the J end by 0 bases, with 8 bases between. This CDR3 has 13 residues. The CDR3 DNA sequence: TGTGCCAGCAGTGACACAATGAACACTGAAGCTTTCTTT. This sequence encodes CASSDTMNTEAFF.

This clone was observed a single time. The chain couples TRBV19 to TRBJ1-4, with 10 bases lining up with TRBD1. The germline gives CDR1 LNHDA, CDR2 SQIVND (reference sequence). The CDR3 totals 15 residues. J was trimmed by 7 bases and V by 3 bases; bases with no gene match: 5. The DNA for the CDR3 is TGTGCCAGTAGTATCGGAGACAGGGGGCGTGAAAAACTGTTTTTT. It codes for CASSIGDRGREKLFF.

This clone was detected a few times. The V gene is TRBV5-4, the J gene TRBJ2-1, with 9 nucleotides matching TRBD1. With V trimmed by 2 bases and J by 6 bases, 6 bases remained unmatched. The CDR3 runs 15 residues. Germline lookup yields CDR1 SGHNT and CDR2 YYREEE (reference sequence). The DNA for the CDR3 is TGTGCCAGCAGCTTAGACAGGGGGAGTCTCAATGAGCAGTTCTTC. Encoded protein: CASSLDRGSLNEQFF.

This chain uses TRBV5-6 with TRBJ2-1; D remains unclear. The V and J ends lost 5 bases and 7 bases respectively, with 7 bases between them. Looked up from germline, CDR1 is SGHDT and CDR2 is YYEEEE. There are 11 residues in the CDR3. The CDR3 region has the DNA TGTGCCAGCAGTCGGGTTAATGAGCAGTTCTTC. Its protein is CASSRVNEQFF.

J is TRBJ2-3 and V is TRBV7-6, with 11 bases identical to TRBD2. Germline V gene data show CDR1 as SGHVS and CDR2 as FNYEAQ. V shed 5 bases, J shed 1 base, and the junction held 5 bases outside the gene matches. CDR3 size: 16 residues. The CDR3 bases are TGTGCCAGCAGCGGTAGCGGGAGGGATGGCACAGATACGCAGTATTTT. Protein sequence: CASSGSGRDGTDTQYF. Looking up the rest from reference TRBV7-6 and TRBJ2-3 gives the full variable domain: GAGVSQSPRYKVTKRGQDVALRCDPISGHVSLYWYRQALGQGPEFLTYFNYEAQQDKSGLPNDRFSAERPEGSISTLTIQRTEQRDSAMYRCASSGSGRDGTDTQYFGPGTRLTVL.

The chain joins TRBV27 to TRBJ2-2; D ambiguous. There are 14 residues in the CDR3. Trimming shortened V by 5 bases and J by 6 bases, and 13 bases separated the two germline ends. CDR1 MNHEY and CDR2 SMNVEV come from the germline V gene (reference sequence). The CDR3 region is CASSPSRKAGELFF. The CDR3 coding sequence is TGTGCCAGCAGTCCCAGCAGGAAGGCCGGGGAGCTGTTTTTT.

The gene calls are TRBV4-2 and TRBJ1-2; no firm D call. This CDR3 comprises 15 residues. CDR1 and CDR2 (germline): LGHNA, YNFKEQ. Trimming removed 4 bases at V and 1 base at J, with 13 bases between. CDR3 coding DNA: TGTGCCAGCAGCCTCGCGTCCCGGGATAACTATGGCTACACCTTC. Translating it yields CASSLASRDNYGYTF.

The chain links TRBV15 to TRBJ2-1; 8 positions agree with TRBD2. This CDR3 spans 14 amino acids. V trimming: 4 bases; J trimming: 10 bases; junction bases outside the gene matches: 9. CDR1 is LNHNV, CDR2 YYDKDF, per germline (reference sequence). This CDR3 is CATSTPREGGEQFF. In DNA form, the CDR3 reads TGTGCCACCAGCACCCCCCGGGAGGGGGGCGAGCAGTTCTTC.

The V gene is TRBV18, the J gene TRBJ2-7; the match to TRBD1 covers 7 bases. Germline trimming cut 3 bases from V and 6 bases from J; bases unmatched to any gene: 8. Germline lookup yields CDR1 KGHSH and CDR2 LQKENI. The CDR3 is made up of 14 amino acids. CDR3 sequence: CASSPRDRAGEQYF. For the CDR3, the DNA is TGTGCCAGCTCACCCCGCGACAGGGCGGGCGAGCAGTACTTC.

The rearrangement uses TRBV5-1 and TRBJ1-6; 10 positions match TRBD1. Germline V gene data show CDR1 as SGHRS and CDR2 as YFSETQ. The CDR3 loop spans 15 amino acids. J gave up 7 bases and V 4 bases, and 5 bases lay outside the gene matches. The CDR3 DNA reads as TGCGCCAGCAGCATAGAGGGACAGGGGAATTCACCCCTCCACTTT. Protein: CASSIEGQGNSPLHF.

The rearrangement uses TRBV10-1 and TRBJ2-7; TRBD2 aligns across 7 bases. Germline V CDR1 and CDR2: WNHNN, SYGVQD (reference sequence). Trimming removed 3 bases from V and 0 bases from J; junction bases left unmatched: 8. This CDR3 region has 16 residues. The CDR3 bases are TGCGCCAGCAGTGATTCGAGCGGGGCCTCCTCCTACGAGCAGTACTTC. It yields the protein CASSDSSGASSYEQYF.

The CDR3 region has the DNA TGTGCCAGCAGCTTAGCAGGAGCGGGAGGGTCCTACGAGCAGTACTTC. It translates to CASSLAGAGGSYEQYF. The genes are TRBV7-2 and TRBJ2-7, with 10 bases lining up with TRBD2. This CDR3 contains 16 residues. Losses at the gene ends were 0 bases for V and 1 base for J; bases not matched to a gene: 3. CDR1 SGHTA and CDR2 FQGNSA come from the germline V gene.

This clone was seen a single time. CDR3 in DNA: TGTGCCAGCAGCTTCGACAGTTCCGAGCAGTACTTC. It specifies CASSFDSSEQYF. The chain links TRBV11-3 to TRBJ2-7, with D perhaps matching TRBD1 (5 bases). The CDR3 is made up of 12 amino acids. Trimming removed 3 bases from V and 6 bases from J, with 9 bases in between. Germline V gene sequence: CDR1 SGHNT, CDR2 YENEEA.

The chain has TRBV9 and TRBJ1-1, with D perhaps matching TRBD1 (6 bases). The germline V and J ends were trimmed by 0 bases and 3 bases, with 12 bases remaining between them. This CDR3 has 15 residues. Germline V CDR1 and CDR2: SGDLS, YYNGEE. The DNA for the CDR3 is TGTGCCAGCAGCGTAGTAGGGGGAGGGCACACTGAAGCTTTCTTT. Translation gives CASSVVGGGHTEAFF.

The V gene is TRBV15, the J gene TRBJ2-5; D is possibly TRBD2 (5 bases). The J call may be faulty, since TRBJ2-7 better matches the DNA end. The CDR3 consists of 14 residues. Germline-derived CDR1 and CDR2 are LNHNV and YYDKDF (reference sequence). The CDR3 nucleotides are TGTGCCACCAGCAGCATGCCGGGAACCTACGAGCAGTACTTC. This translates into CATSSMPGTYEQYF.

The chain is built from TRBV6-1 and TRBJ2-5, with D tentatively TRBD2 (7 bases). CDR3 length: 14 residues. Trimming removed 3 bases from V and 5 bases from J, with 13 bases in between. In germline, CDR1 is MNHNS, CDR2 SASEGT. The CDR3 here is CASSDRGGRETQYF. In nucleotides, the CDR3 is TGTGCCAGCAGTGATAGGGGGGGCCGCGAGACCCAGTACTTC.